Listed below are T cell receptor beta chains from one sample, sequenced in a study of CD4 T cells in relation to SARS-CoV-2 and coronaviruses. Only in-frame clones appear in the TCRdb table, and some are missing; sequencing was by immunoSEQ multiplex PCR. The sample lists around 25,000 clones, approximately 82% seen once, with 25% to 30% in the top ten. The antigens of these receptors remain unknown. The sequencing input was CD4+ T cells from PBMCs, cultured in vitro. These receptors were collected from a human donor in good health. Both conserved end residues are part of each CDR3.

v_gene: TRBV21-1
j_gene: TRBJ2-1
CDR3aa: CASSKRRELFFSYNEQFF

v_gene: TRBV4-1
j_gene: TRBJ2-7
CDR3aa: CASSLSGVDISYEQYF

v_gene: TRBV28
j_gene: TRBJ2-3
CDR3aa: CASSLLSGTYTDTQYF

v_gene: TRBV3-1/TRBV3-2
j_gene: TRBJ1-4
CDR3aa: CASSHPQPGSKLFF

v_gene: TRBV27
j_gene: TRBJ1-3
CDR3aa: CASSGRTRGSSGNTIYF

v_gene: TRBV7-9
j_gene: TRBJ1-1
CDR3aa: CASSLGPLNLEAFF

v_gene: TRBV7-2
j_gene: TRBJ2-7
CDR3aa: CASSLGLLGRSYEQYF

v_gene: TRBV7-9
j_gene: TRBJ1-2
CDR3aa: CASSLTWSGYTF

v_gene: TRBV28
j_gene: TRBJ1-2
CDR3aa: CAIPGGGPGYGYTF

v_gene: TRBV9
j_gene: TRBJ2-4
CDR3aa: CASSVDGRNIQYF

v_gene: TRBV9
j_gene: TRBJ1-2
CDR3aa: CASTLTGHRLGYGYTF

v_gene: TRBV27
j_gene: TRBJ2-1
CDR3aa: CASSLSIQRTVSYNEQFF

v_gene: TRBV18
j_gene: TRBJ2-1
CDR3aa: CASSPRRQGNNEQFF

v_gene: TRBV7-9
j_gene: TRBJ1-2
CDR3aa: CASSLATLRDRGYYGYTF

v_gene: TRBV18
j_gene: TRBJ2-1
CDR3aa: CASSQLAGVLYEQFF

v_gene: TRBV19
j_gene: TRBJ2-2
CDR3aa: CASSQNPQGTGELFF

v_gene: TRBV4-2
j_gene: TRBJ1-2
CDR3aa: CASSRSGTNYGYTF

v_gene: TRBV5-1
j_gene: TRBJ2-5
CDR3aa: CASSLIPAGGLGETQYF

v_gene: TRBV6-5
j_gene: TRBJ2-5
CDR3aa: CASTPGKVGTQYF

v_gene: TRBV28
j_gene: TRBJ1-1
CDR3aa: CASSLGPSNTEAFF

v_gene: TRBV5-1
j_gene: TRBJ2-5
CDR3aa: CASSFQETQYF

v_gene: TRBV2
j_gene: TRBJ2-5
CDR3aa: CASSERDQYF